This passage covers 6 T cell receptor beta chains from one sample sequenced in a study of shared clonotypes between healthy human individuals. TCRdb's table, derived via immunoSEQ multiplex PCR, lists solely in-frame clones and lacks some. The sample carries some 2 million clones, roughly 94% recorded once. CD8 cells regarded as naive lacked CD45RO, were positively chosen for CCR7, and omitted terminally differentiated effector memory CD45RA+ cells. The material sequenced was naive CD8+ T cells sorted from blood. These receptors were collected from a man younger than 30 in good health.

The chain is built from TRBV2 and TRBJ2-4; the D is unclear. V was cut by 0 bases and J by 0 bases, with 9 bases left in between. This CDR3 region has 16 residues. The germline CDR1 and CDR2 sequences are SNHLY and FYNNEI. The CDR3 sequence: CASSEAPGVAKNIQYF. Written as DNA, the CDR3 is TGTGCCAGCAGTGAAGCCCCCGGAGTAGCCAAAAACATTCAGTACTTC.

The chain carries TRBV30 and TRBJ2-7, with D unresolved. Germline V gene sequence: CDR1 GTSNPN, CDR2 SVGIG (reference sequence). This CDR3 has 14 residues. The V end lost 0 bases, the J end lost 3 bases, and 12 bases lay between the germline ends. Here the CDR3 DNA reads TGTGCCTGGAGTGTAGGAACAGTCGACTACGAGCAGTACTTC. Translation gives CAWSVGTVDYEQYF. The entire variable domain, with the rest obtained from reference TRBV30 and TRBJ2-7, is as follows: SQTIHQWPATLVQPVGSPLSLECTVEGTSNPNLYWYRQAAGRGLQLLFYSVGIGQISSEVPQNLSASRPQDRQFILSSKKLLLSDSGFYLCAWSVGTVDYEQYFGPGTRLTVT.

This clone was detected a few times. This chain joins TRBV7-9 and TRBJ1-1; D is undetermined. CDR3 length: 13 amino acids. CDR1 and CDR2 from the germline V gene are SEHNR and FQNEAQ (reference sequence). V lost 4 bases, J lost 1 base, and 7 bases lay in between. The CDR3 bases are TGTGCCAGCAGCTCGGACGGGAACACTGAAGCTTTCTTT. This codes for CASSSDGNTEAFF.

There are a few counts of this clone. Other DNA sequences within the sample encode an identical CDR3. V and J are TRBV9 and TRBJ2-7; 8 bases align to TRBD2. Germline-derived CDR1 and CDR2 are SGDLS and YYNGEE. The trim removed 0 bases at V and 3 bases at J, leaving 2 bases unmatched. This CDR3 contains 14 residues. The CDR3 DNA is TGTGCCAGCAGCGTAGGGCTAGCGGGCTACGAGCAGTACTTC. It yields the protein CASSVGLAGYEQYF.

The chain recombines TRBV11-2 with TRBJ2-1; 7 bases are a match to TRBD1. V lost 3 bases to trimming and J lost 5 bases; unmatched junction nucleotides: 13. This CDR3 comprises 17 residues. Germline V gene lookup returns CDR1 SGHAT and CDR2 FQNNGV. This chain's CDR3 is CASSLWDRDRKDNEQFF. The CDR3 coding sequence is TGTGCCAGCAGCTTGTGGGACCGGGACAGAAAAGACAATGAGCAGTTCTTC. Full variable domain (missing parts from reference TRBV11-2 and TRBJ2-1): EAGVAQSPRYKIIEKRQSVAFWCNPISGHATLYWYQQILGQGPKLLIQFQNNGVVDDSQLPKDRFSAERLKGVDSTLKIQPAKLEDSAVYLCASSLWDRDRKDNEQFFGPGTRLTVL.

This chain connects TRBV7-9 to TRBJ1-5; D not resolved. The CDR3 totals 13 residues. Germline lookup yields CDR1 SEHNR and CDR2 FQNEAQ (reference sequence). Trimming removed 3 bases from V and 5 bases from J, with 8 bases in between. The CDR3 protein is CASSFARDQPQHF. The CDR3 nucleotides read TGTGCCAGCAGCTTTGCAAGGGATCAGCCCCAGCATTTT.